This TCR beta chain was identified in a study of cytomegalovirus exposure and HLA in healthy donors. The study's findings and limits: Beyond CMV serostatus, there was no information to go on about immune exposure. By a later analysis, the bulk of CMV-associated TCR beta chains appeared HLA-restricted.

About this clone itself: Its target is not known.

Amplification used 60 Vbeta primers and 13 Jbeta primers. Libraries were prepared by immunoSEQ multiplex PCR; TCRdb keeps only in-frame clonotypes and omits some of them. The sample carries 150,000 to 200,000 clones, over 75% recorded once. This sequence originates from a woman aged 50 to 60 in good health and CMV-seropositive. Sequencing used PBMCs.

DNA for the CDR3: TGCGCCAGCAGCTTGGGAGGCAGGGTGAGCTACGAGCAGTACTTC. Protein: CASSLGGRVSYEQYF. The V call is TRBV5-1, the J call TRBJ2-7; a possible D gene is TRBD1 (5 bases). Germline CDR1 reads SGHRS; CDR2 reads YFSETQ. V shed 0 bases and J shed 3 bases, with 13 bases lying between them. This CDR3 has 15 amino acids.